This T cell receptor beta chain is from a study of T cell changes during pregnancy in multiple sclerosis. TCRdb keeps only in-frame clones here, not all; method: immunoSEQ multiplex PCR. The table has fewer than 60,000 clones, about 90% seen once. The CDR3 consists of 16 residues. Germline CDR1 reads SGHRS; CDR2 reads YFSETQ. With 5 bases clipped from V and 4 bases from J, the junction kept 10 bases outside the gene matches. This rearrangement joins TRBV5-1 to TRBJ1-1, with 11 bases that match TRBD1. This clonotype was sampled from a female donor with multiple sclerosis, enrolled in a pregnancy study. The material sequenced was CD4+ T cells from peripheral blood mononuclear cells, taken after pregnancy. The CDR3 DNA reads as TGCGCCAGCAGAGGACAGGGGGCGAGCCAGGGCACTGAAGCTTTCTTT. It specifies CASRGQGASQGTEAFF.